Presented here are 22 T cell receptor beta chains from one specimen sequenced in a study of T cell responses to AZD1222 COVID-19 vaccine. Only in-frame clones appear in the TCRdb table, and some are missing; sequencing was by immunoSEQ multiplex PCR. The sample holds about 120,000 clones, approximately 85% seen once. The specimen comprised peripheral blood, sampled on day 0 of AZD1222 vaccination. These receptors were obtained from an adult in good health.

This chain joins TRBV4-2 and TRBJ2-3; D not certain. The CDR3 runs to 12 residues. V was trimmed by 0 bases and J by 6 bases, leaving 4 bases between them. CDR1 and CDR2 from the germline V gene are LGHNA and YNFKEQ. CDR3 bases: TGTGCCAGCAGCCAAGATATCGATACGCAGTATTTT. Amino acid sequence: CASSQDIDTQYF.

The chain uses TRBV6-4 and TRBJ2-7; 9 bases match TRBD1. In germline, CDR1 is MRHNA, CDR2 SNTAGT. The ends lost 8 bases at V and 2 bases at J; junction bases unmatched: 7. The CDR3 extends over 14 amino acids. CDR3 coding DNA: TGTGCCAGCTCACCGGGACAGGGAACCTACGAGCAGTACTTC. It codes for CASSPGQGTYEQYF.

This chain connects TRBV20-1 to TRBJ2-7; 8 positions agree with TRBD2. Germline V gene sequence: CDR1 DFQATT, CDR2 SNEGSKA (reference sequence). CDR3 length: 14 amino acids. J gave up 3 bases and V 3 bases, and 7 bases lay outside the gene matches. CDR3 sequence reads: CSASQASGYYEQYF. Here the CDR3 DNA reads TGCAGTGCTAGTCAAGCTAGCGGGTACTACGAGCAGTACTTC.

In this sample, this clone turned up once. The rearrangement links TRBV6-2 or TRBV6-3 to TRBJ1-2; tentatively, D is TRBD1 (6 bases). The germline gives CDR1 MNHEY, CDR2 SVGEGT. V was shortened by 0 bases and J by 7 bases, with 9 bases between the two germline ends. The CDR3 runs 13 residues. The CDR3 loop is CASSYSGAGGYTF. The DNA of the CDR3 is TGTGCCAGCAGTTACTCGGGGGCCGGTGGCTACACCTTC.

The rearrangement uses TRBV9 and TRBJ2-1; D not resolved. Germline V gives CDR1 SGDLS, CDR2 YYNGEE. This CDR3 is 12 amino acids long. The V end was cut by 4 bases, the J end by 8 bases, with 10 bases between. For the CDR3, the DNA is TGTGCCAGCAGCACTCAAAGGGATGAGCAGTTCTTC. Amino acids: CASSTQRDEQFF.

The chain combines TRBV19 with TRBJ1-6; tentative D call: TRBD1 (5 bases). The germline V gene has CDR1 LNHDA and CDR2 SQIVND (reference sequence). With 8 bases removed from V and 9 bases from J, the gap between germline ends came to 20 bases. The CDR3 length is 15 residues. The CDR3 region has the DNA TGTGCCAGTGAAGCCCTGGGGGTTCAGGGTTCACCCCTCCACTTT. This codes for CASEALGVQGSPLHF.

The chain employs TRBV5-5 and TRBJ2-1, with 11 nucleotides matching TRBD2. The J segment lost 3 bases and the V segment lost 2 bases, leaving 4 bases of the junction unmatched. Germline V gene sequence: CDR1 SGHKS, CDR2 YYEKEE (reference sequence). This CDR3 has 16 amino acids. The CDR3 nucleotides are TGTGCCAGCAGCTTAAGACTAGCGGGGCTCTACAATGAGCAGTTCTTC. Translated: CASSLRLAGLYNEQFF.

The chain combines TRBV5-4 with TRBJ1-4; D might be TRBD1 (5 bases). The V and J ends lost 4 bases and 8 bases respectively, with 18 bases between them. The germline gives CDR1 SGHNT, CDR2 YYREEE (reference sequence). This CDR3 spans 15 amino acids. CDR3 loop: CASSLPGPGREKLFF. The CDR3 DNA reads TGTGCCAGCAGCCTCCCGGGCCCAGGGCGGGAAAAACTGTTTTTT.

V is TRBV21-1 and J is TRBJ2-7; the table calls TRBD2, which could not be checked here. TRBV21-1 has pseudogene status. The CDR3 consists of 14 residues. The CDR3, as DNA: TGTGCCAGCAGTGGACTAGCGGGAGAACACGAGCAGTACTTC. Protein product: CASSGLAGEHEQYF.

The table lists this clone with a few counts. CDR3 in amino acids: CASTNRHVVVGPNTEAFF. The CDR3 region has the DNA TGTGCCAGCACAAACCGTCATGTTGTTGTGGGCCCGAACACTGAAGCTTTCTTT. The chain has TRBV28 and TRBJ1-1; D not certain. The V end lost 7 bases, the J end lost 1 base, and 25 bases lay between the germline ends. Germline V gives CDR1 MDHEN, CDR2 SYDVKM. CDR3 length: 18 residues. The complete variable domain, with remaining parts taken from reference TRBV28 and TRBJ1-1, reads DVKVTQSSRYLVKRTGEKVFLECVQDMDHENMFWYRQDPGLGLRLIYFSYDVKMKEKGDIPEGYSVSREKKERFSLILESASTNQTSMYLCASTNRHVVVGPNTEAFFGQGTRLTVV.

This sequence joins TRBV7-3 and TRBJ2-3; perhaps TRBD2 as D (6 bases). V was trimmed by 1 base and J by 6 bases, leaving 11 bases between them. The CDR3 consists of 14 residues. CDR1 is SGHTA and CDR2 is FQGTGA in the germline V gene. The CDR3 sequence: CASSLRGVEDTQYF. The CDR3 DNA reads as TGTGCCAGCAGCTTAAGGGGGGTAGAGGATACGCAGTATTTT.

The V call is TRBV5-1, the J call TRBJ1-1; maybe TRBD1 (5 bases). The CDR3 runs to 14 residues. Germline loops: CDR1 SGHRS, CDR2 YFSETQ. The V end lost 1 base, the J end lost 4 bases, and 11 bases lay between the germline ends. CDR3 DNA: TGCGCCAGCAGCTTGACCCCGGGGACCACTGAAGCTTTCTTT. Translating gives CASSLTPGTTEAFF. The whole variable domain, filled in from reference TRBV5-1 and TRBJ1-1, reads KAGVTQTPRYLIKTRGQQVTLSCSPISGHRSVSWYQQTPGQGLQFLFEYFSETQRNKGNFPGRFSGRQFSNSRSEMNVSTLELGDSALYLCASSLTPGTTEAFFGQGTRLTVV.

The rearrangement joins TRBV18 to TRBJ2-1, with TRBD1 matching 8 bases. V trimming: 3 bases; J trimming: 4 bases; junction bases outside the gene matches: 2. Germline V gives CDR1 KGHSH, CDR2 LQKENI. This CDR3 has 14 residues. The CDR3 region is CASSPGTGYNEQFF. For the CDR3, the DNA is TGTGCCAGCTCACCGGGGACAGGTTACAATGAGCAGTTCTTC.

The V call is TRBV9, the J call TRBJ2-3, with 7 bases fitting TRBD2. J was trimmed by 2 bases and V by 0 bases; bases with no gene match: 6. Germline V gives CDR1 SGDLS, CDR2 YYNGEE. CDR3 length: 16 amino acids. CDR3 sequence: CASSVGPSGYTDTQYF. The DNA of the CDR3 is TGTGCCAGCAGCGTAGGTCCTAGCGGATACACAGATACGCAGTATTTT.

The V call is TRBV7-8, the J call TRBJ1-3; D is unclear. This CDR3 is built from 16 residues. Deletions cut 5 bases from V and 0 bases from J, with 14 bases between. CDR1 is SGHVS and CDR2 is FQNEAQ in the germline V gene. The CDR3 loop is CASSALVGNSGNTIYF. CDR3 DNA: TGTGCCAGCAGCGCATTAGTAGGGAACTCTGGAAACACCATATATTTT.

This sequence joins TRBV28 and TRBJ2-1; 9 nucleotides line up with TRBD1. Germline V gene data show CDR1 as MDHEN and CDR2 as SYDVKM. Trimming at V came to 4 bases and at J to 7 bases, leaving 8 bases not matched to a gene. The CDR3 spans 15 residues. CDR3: CASSSGQGKRNEQFF. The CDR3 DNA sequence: TGTGCCAGCAGTTCCGGACAGGGGAAGAGGAATGAGCAGTTCTTC.

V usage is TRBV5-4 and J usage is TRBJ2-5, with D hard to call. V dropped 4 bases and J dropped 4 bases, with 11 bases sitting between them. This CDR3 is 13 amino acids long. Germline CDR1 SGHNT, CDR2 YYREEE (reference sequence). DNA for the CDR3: TGTGCCAGCAGCCTTCAGGCAGGAGAGACCCAGTACTTC. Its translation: CASSLQAGETQYF.

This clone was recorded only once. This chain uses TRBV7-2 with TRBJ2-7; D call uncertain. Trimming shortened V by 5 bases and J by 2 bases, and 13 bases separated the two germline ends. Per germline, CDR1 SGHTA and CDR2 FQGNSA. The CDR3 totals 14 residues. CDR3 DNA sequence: TGTGCCAGCAGCGAAACGTATTCAACCTACGAGCAGTACTTC. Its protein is CASSETYSTYEQYF. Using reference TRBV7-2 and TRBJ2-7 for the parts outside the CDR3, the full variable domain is GAGVSQSPSNKVTEKGKDVELRCDPISGHTALYWYRQSLGQGLEFLIYFQGNSAPDKSGLPSDRFSAERTGGSVSTLTIQRTQQEDSAVYLCASSETYSTYEQYFGPGTRLTVT.

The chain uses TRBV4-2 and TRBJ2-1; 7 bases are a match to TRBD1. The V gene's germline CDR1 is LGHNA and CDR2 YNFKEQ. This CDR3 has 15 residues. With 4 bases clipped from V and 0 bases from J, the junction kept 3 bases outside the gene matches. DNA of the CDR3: TGTGCCAGCAGCCTAGGACAGGACTCCTACAATGAGCAGTTCTTC. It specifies CASSLGQDSYNEQFF.

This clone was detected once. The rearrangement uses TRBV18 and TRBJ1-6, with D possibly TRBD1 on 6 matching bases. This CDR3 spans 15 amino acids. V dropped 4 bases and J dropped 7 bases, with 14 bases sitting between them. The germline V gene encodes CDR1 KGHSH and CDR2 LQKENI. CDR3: CASSRLSGENSPLHF. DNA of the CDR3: TGTGCCAGCTCACGGTTGTCAGGGGAGAATTCACCCCTCCACTTT. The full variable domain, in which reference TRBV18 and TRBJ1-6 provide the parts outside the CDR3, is NAGVMQNPRHLVRRRGQEARLRCSPMKGHSHVYWYRQLPEEGLKFMVYLQKENIIDESGMPKERFSAEFPKEGPSILRIQQVVRGDSAAYFCASSRLSGENSPLHFGNGTRLTVT.

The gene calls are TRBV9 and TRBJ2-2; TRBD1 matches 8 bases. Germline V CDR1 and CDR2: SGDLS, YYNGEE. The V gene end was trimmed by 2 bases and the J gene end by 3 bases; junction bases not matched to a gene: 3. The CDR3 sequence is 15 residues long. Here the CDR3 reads CASSVRGQDTGELFF. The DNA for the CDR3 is TGTGCCAGCAGCGTCAGGGGGCAGGACACCGGGGAGCTGTTTTTT.

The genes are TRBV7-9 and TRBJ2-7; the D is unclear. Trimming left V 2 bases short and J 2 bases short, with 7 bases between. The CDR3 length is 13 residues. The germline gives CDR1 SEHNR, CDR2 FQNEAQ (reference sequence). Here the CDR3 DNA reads TGTGCCAGCAGCTTAACTACAGCCTACGAGCAGTACTTC. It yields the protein CASSLTTAYEQYF.